This T cell receptor beta chain was recorded in a study of blood T cell repertoires in COVID-19. About the study: Samples of COVID-19 (acute and convalescent) were obtained from the United States, Italy and Spain.

Germline CDR1 LGHNA, CDR2 YSLEER. V lost 0 bases and J lost 6, with 11 bases in between. This CDR3 spans 14 amino acids. Source study methods: Amplified reference gene primers provided the basis for estimating nucleated cell counts. Assay: immunoSEQ multiplex PCR; the TCRdb copy retains only in-frame clones and omits some. That table supplies the V and J calls and clone size; D and trimming were determined from the DNA. Of 310,000 or so clones detected, about 89% appear once; the ten largest clones hold roughly a tenth. Everyone who took part was about 18 to 89 years old, and they came from roughly 25 US areas. Recovered Cohort 3 donors showed two negative PCRs, clearance, or symptom resolution.

The rearrangement joins TRBV4-3 to TRBJ1-2; D is unresolved. The TCR was taken from a woman between 35 and 50 years old who had recovered from COVID-19. Sequences were obtained from PBMCs or T cells enriched from blood (not recorded which). CDR3 sequence (DNA): TGCGCCAGCAGCCAAGATCTCAACGAGAATGGCTACACCTTC. It translates to CASSQDLNENGYTF.